This TCR beta chain was sequenced during a study of T cell responses to AZD1222 COVID-19 vaccine. This CDR3 spans 14 amino acids. Looked up from germline, CDR1 is SQVTM and CDR2 is ANQGSEA. The V and J ends lost 4 bases and 0 bases respectively, with 7 bases between them. Repertoires were generated with immunoSEQ multiplex PCR, while TCRdb's copy carries only in-frame clones and drops some. The sample contains under 150,000 clones, approximately 94% of which appear only once. This specimen was peripheral blood, taken on day 0 of AZD1222 vaccination. The chain combines TRBV29-1 with TRBJ2-6; D may be TRBD1 or TRBD2 (5 bases each). This clonotype was sampled from an adult in good health. This CDR3 reads CSVGGSSGANVLTF. The CDR3 DNA is TGCAGCGTTGGGGGGAGCTCTGGGGCCAACGTCCTGACTTTC.